This entry lists 22 T cell receptor beta chains sequenced from one sample in a study of cytomegalovirus exposure and HLA in healthy donors. The PCR ran on 60 Vbeta and 13 Jbeta primers. Sequencing was performed with immunoSEQ multiplex PCR; in TCRdb, only in-frame clones are kept and a portion is missing. Recorded for this sample: 180,000 or so clones. Source material: PBMCs. Receptor source: a boy under 18 in good health and CMV-seronegative.

The genes are TRBV6-5 and TRBJ2-7, with 9 bases matching TRBD1. The germline V gene encodes CDR1 MNHEY and CDR2 SVGAGI. The CDR3 is 15 residues long. The V gene end was trimmed by 5 bases and the J gene end by 4 bases; junction bases not matched to a gene: 9. The CDR3 nucleotides are TGTGCCAGCAGTAAACTACAGGGGGCAATTTACGAGCAGTACTTC. It yields the protein CASSKLQGAIYEQYF.

The V and J genes are TRBV5-1 and TRBJ2-3; tentative D call: TRBD2 (6 bases). V dropped 0 bases and J dropped 4 bases, with 12 bases sitting between them. CDR1 and CDR2 from the germline V gene are SGHRS and YFSETQ. This CDR3 region has 15 residues. The CDR3 DNA sequence: TGCGCCAGCAGCTTGGAATTTACTAGCCCAGATACGCAGTATTTT. This translates into CASSLEFTSPDTQYF.

In the case of this clone: One end of the junction fails to match germline, which may point to a read error. The CDR3 coding sequence is TGTGCTAGCAGCTTCTCCGGGGGGGCCGGGGAGCTGTTTTTT. Translating gives CASSFSGGAGELFF. This chain joins TRBV7-7 and TRBJ2-2, with TRBD2 identical over 8 bases. The CDR3 loop spans 14 amino acids. Germline CDR1 and CDR2: SSHAT and FNYEAQ (reference sequence).

The rearrangement joins TRBV19 to TRBJ1-2, with a tentative D call TRBD1 (5 bases). Trimming pared 8 bases from V and 4 bases from J, leaving 14 bases between. The CDR3 contains 13 residues. In germline, CDR1 is LNHDA, CDR2 SQIVND (reference sequence). CDR3 nucleotide sequence: TGTGCCAGTGGCCTTAGGGGCAGCTATGGCTACACCTTC. It is translated as CASGLRGSYGYTF.

CDR3 residues: CASSSTGANYGYTF. The CDR3 DNA sequence: TGCGCCAGCAGCTCGACAGGAGCTAACTATGGCTACACCTTC. The chain is built from TRBV5-1 and TRBJ1-2; the D gene is possibly TRBD1 (6 bases). Trimming cost V 3 bases and J 0 bases, with 9 bases left between them. The CDR3 covers 14 residues. Germline values: CDR1 SGHRS, CDR2 YFSETQ.

CDR3 sequence (DNA): TGTGCCAGCAGTTTCCTTAGCTCCTACAATGAGCAGTTCTTC. Protein sequence: CASSFLSSYNEQFF. The chain combines TRBV27 with TRBJ2-1; D gene uncertain. The CDR3 consists of 14 residues. The V and J ends lost 3 bases and 0 bases respectively, with 6 bases between them. Germline CDR1 and CDR2: MNHEY and SMNVEV (reference sequence).

The chain joins TRBV19 to TRBJ2-5, with 8 bases identical to TRBD2. Germline V gene data show CDR1 as LNHDA and CDR2 as SQIVND (reference sequence). V gave up 7 bases and J gave up 4 bases; unmatched junction bases: 11. The CDR3 totals 15 residues. The CDR3 DNA is TGTGCCAGTACTACCACCGGGGGGGGCATAGAGACCCAGTACTTC. This codes for CASTTTGGGIETQYF.

The rearrangement joins TRBV7-3 to TRBJ1-1; D possibly corresponds to TRBD1 (6 bases). The CDR3 consists of 15 residues. Germline values: CDR1 SGHTA, CDR2 FQGTGA. V was clipped by 5 bases and J by 4 bases, with 17 bases between them. CDR3 amino acids: CASSARGGQGTEAFF. As DNA, the CDR3 is TGTGCCAGCAGCGCCCGGGGGGGGCAGGGCACTGAAGCTTTCTTT.

The rearrangement uses TRBV5-3 and TRBJ1-1; D is unresolved. TRBV5-3 is given ORF status, its function remaining uncertain. CDR3 length equals 16 residues. The V end was cut by 3 bases, the J end by 3 bases, with 18 bases between. CDR3 DNA: TGTGCCAGAAGCTGTCCCGCACTATATCCCCACACTGAAGCTTTCTTT. Translating it yields CARSCPALYPHTEAFF.

The chain has TRBV7-6 and TRBJ2-7; D not certain. The CDR3 is made up of 12 amino acids. V was trimmed by 1 base and J by 7 bases, leaving 8 bases between them. CDR1 is SGHVS, CDR2 FNYEAQ, per germline. The DNA of the CDR3 is TGTGCCAGCAGCTTAGGCCCGGGTGAGCAGTACTTC. This gives the protein CASSLGPGEQYF.

A remark on this clone: The junction shows a germline mismatch at one end, possibly a read error. The sample has other DNA sequences that encode this CDR3 too. The chain carries TRBV7-2 and TRBJ2-5, with TRBD2 identical over 10 bases. Germline CDR1 SGHTA, CDR2 FQGNSA. This CDR3 is 11 amino acids long. The CDR3 region has the DNA TGCGCTTCTAGCGGGGGCGAGACCCAGTACTTC. This codes for CASSGGETQYF.

The rearrangement joins TRBV7-3 to TRBJ2-5, with TRBD2 matching 9 bases. J lost 4 bases, V lost 8 bases, and 5 bases had no gene match. The CDR3 consists of 13 residues. Germline CDR1 SGHTA, CDR2 FQGTGA. The CDR3 DNA follows: TGTGCCAGCGGGCGGGGGGGCGTAGAGACCCAGTACTTC. Protein sequence: CASGRGGVETQYF.

This chain links TRBV29-1 with TRBJ2-1; D unresolved. This CDR3 spans 13 amino acids. Trimming cost V 4 bases and J 0 bases, with 7 bases left between them. Germline V gene sequence: CDR1 SQVTM, CDR2 ANQGSEA. CDR3 DNA: TGCAGCGTTGGTGCTAGCTCCTACAATGAGCAGTTCTTC. It is translated as CSVGASSYNEQFF.

This chain uses TRBV6-1 with TRBJ2-3, with 12 bases lining up with TRBD2. V lost 2 bases, J lost 4 bases, and 1 base stayed unmatched. This CDR3 has 15 residues. In germline, CDR1 is MNHNS, CDR2 SASEGT. CDR3 DNA sequence: TGTGCCAGCAGTGAACTAGCGGGGGGGCCAGATACGCAGTATTTT. Residues: CASSELAGGPDTQYF.

The chain carries TRBV4-1 and TRBJ2-2; a weak D match, TRBD1 (5 bases). Germline loops: CDR1 MGHRA, CDR2 YSYEKL. V was cut by 0 bases and J by 5 bases, with 13 bases left in between. The CDR3 has 16 amino acids. CDR3 DNA: TGCGCCAGCAGCCAAGACTGGGGCCGTTCGACCGGGGAGCTGTTTTTT. Translated: CASSQDWGRSTGELFF.

This chain connects TRBV5-4 to TRBJ2-5; 8 positions agree with TRBD1. The end of the DNA is better explained by TRBJ2-7, so the J call may be wrong. Looked up from germline, CDR1 is SGHNT and CDR2 is YYREEE (reference sequence). This CDR3 has 19 residues. The DNA for the CDR3 is TGTGCCAGCAGCCCGGAATACGCCCTCAGGGGGCGTGGGAGGCACGAGCAGTACTTC. As protein: CASSPEYALRGRGRHEQYF.

V usage is TRBV28 and J usage is TRBJ2-5; 7 bases are shared with TRBD2. V gave up 4 bases and J gave up 5 bases; unmatched junction bases: 7. The CDR3 runs 14 residues. Germline CDR1 reads MDHEN; CDR2 reads SYDVKM. This chain's CDR3 is CASSSRLAGETQYF. Here the CDR3 DNA reads TGTGCCAGCAGTTCTAGACTAGCCGGGGAGACCCAGTACTTC.

For this clone: An end of the junction differs from the germline gene, which may be a read error. The chain is built from TRBV5-1 and TRBJ2-6; TRBD1 matches at 8 bases. CDR1 SGHRS and CDR2 YFSETQ come from the germline V gene. CDR3 length equals 17 residues. The CDR3 DNA sequence: TGCACCAGCATCGGGACAGGCAAGGGGCCTGGGGCCAACGTCCTGACTTTC. Protein product: CTSIGTGKGPGANVLTF.

This sequence joins TRBV4-1 and TRBJ1-2; D perhaps matches TRBD1 (5 bases). Per the germline V gene, CDR1 is MGHRA and CDR2 is YSYEKL. V lost 2 bases, J lost 0 bases, and 13 bases lay in between. The length of the CDR3 is 16 residues. This CDR3 reads CASSQIQGPANYGYTF. The CDR3 DNA is TGCGCCAGCAGCCAAATCCAGGGCCCAGCTAACTATGGCTACACCTTC.

Comments on this clone: Other nucleotide sequences from this sample produce the same CDR3. J is TRBJ1-1 and V is TRBV30; D may be TRBD1 (5 bases). Germline V CDR1 and CDR2: GTSNPN, SVGIG (reference sequence). The V gene lost 1 base and the J gene lost 0 bases, with 6 bases spanning the gap. The CDR3 length is 13 residues. CDR3 nucleotide sequence: TGTGCCTGGAGTGGACAGTTGAACACTGAAGCTTTCTTT. Amino acid sequence: CAWSGQLNTEAFF.

This chain connects TRBV20-1 to TRBJ1-5; D unresolved. Germline CDR1 and CDR2: DFQATT and SNEGSKA (reference sequence). The CDR3 runs to 11 residues. V was clipped by 6 bases and J by 7 bases, with 10 bases between them. In DNA, the CDR3 is TGCAGTGCGCGGTTAGGACAGCCCCAGCATTTT. This codes for CSARLGQPQHF.

J is TRBJ2-1 and V is TRBV7-9, with 7 bases identical to TRBD1. J lost 0 bases, V lost 5 bases, and 10 bases had no gene match. The CDR3 is made up of 17 amino acids. Germline V lookup: CDR1 SEHNR, CDR2 FQNEAQ (reference sequence). The CDR3 DNA follows: TGTGCCAGCAGCAGGGACAGTCTAGCCGGCTCCTACAATGAGCAGTTCTTC. Translated, it gives CASSRDSLAGSYNEQFF.